The 26 T cell receptor beta chains reported below all come from one sample, sequenced in a study of OX40 agonist ivuxolimab in advanced cancers. Produced via immunoSEQ multiplex PCR; TCRdb's table is partial and in-frame only. The repertoire consists of fewer than 85,000 clones, with 84% occurring once and the leading ten covering 6.5% to 8.5%. Sequenced material: CD4+ or CD8+ T cells sorted from blood, taken in a trial of the OX40 agonist ivuxolimab. These receptors all come from an adult with an advanced solid tumor such as melanoma, head and neck, liver or kidney cancer.

The V and J genes are TRBV7-2 and TRBJ2-5; D is uncertain. Germline CDR1 SGHTA, CDR2 FQGNSA. The CDR3 totals 13 residues. V dropped 5 bases and J dropped 4 bases, with 11 bases sitting between them. The CDR3, as DNA: TGTGCCAGCAGCCGAGTTGCGGCAGAGACCCAGTACTTC. Encoded protein: CASSRVAAETQYF. Filled out from reference TRBV7-2 and TRBJ2-5, the complete variable domain reads GAGVSQSPSNKVTEKGKDVELRCDPISGHTALYWYRQSLGQGLEFLIYFQGNSAPDKSGLPSDRFSAERTGGSVSTLTIQRTQQEDSAVYLCASSRVAAETQYFGPGTRLLVL.

The gene calls are TRBV10-3 and TRBJ1-1; D is possibly TRBD1 (6 bases). The CDR3 has 15 residues. In germline, CDR1 is ENHRY, CDR2 SYGVKD. V lost 7 bases and J lost 7, with 22 bases in between. CDR3 sequence reads: CAINPRGAGENEAFF. CDR3 coding DNA: TGTGCCATCAACCCCCGGGGGGCGGGGGAGAATGAAGCTTTCTTT.

This clone was detected once. The V gene is TRBV10-3, the J gene TRBJ1-1; 9 bases are shared with TRBD1. Germline CDR1 ENHRY, CDR2 SYGVKD. The CDR3 runs to 14 residues. V shed 6 bases and J 5 bases; nucleotides not matched to a gene: 7. The CDR3 region is CAISTGQGKTEAFF. The CDR3 DNA reads TGTGCCATCAGCACGGGACAGGGAAAAACTGAAGCTTTCTTT.

The genes are TRBV19 and TRBJ1-1, with TRBD1 matching 8 bases. V shed 5 bases and J 4 bases; nucleotides not matched to a gene: 9. The CDR3 totals 15 residues. The germline CDR1 and CDR2 sequences are LNHDA and SQIVND (reference sequence). In nucleotides, the CDR3 is TGTGCCAGTAGTCCCGACAGGGGAATCATCACTGAAGCTTTCTTT. This codes for CASSPDRGIITEAFF.

This clone occurred a few times. The gene calls are TRBV6-5 and TRBJ1-2; D gene unclear. The germline V and J ends were trimmed by 2 bases and 9 bases, with 13 bases remaining between them. Germline lookup yields CDR1 MNHEY and CDR2 SVGAGI. The CDR3 contains 13 residues. The CDR3 reads CASSYPGERRYTF. The CDR3 bases are TGTGCCAGCAGTTACCCCGGGGAACGTCGCTACACCTTC.

This clone was detected a few times. The chain joins TRBV28 to TRBJ1-5, with 9 nucleotides matching TRBD1. V lost 6 bases, J lost 8 bases, and 5 bases stayed unmatched. The CDR3 is 13 amino acids. Germline V gene data show CDR1 as MDHEN and CDR2 as SYDVKM. This CDR3 is CASRQGAVKPQHF. The CDR3 DNA sequence: TGTGCCAGCAGACAGGGGGCGGTAAAGCCCCAGCATTTT. Looking up the rest from reference TRBV28 and TRBJ1-5 gives the full variable domain: DVKVTQSSRYLVKRTGEKVFLECVQDMDHENMFWYRQDPGLGLRLIYFSYDVKMKEKGDIPEGYSVSREKKERFSLILESASTNQTSMYLCASRQGAVKPQHFGDGTRLSIL.

The chain is built from TRBV29-1 and TRBJ1-2, with D maybe TRBD1 (6 bases). The CDR3 runs to 14 residues. With 7 bases removed from V and 0 bases from J, the gap between germline ends came to 15 bases. Germline CDR1 SQVTM, CDR2 ANQGSEA. The CDR3 protein is CSAGNRASNYGYTF. The DNA for the CDR3 is TGCAGCGCCGGAAACAGGGCTTCTAACTATGGCTACACCTTC.

This rearrangement joins TRBV7-2 to TRBJ1-2, with 8 nucleotides matching TRBD1. The germline V gene encodes CDR1 SGHTA and CDR2 FQGNSA. Germline trimming cut 3 bases from V and 6 bases from J; bases unmatched to any gene: 6. The CDR3 runs 14 residues. CDR3 protein: CASSLAIQGDGYTF. The CDR3 nucleotides read TGTGCCAGCAGCTTGGCGATACAGGGGGATGGCTACACCTTC. Supplemented by reference TRBV7-2 and TRBJ1-2, the full variable domain reads GAGVSQSPSNKVTEKGKDVELRCDPISGHTALYWYRQSLGQGLEFLIYFQGNSAPDKSGLPSDRFSAERTGGSVSTLTIQRTQQEDSAVYLCASSLAIQGDGYTFGSGTRLTVV.

The chain couples TRBV4-3 to TRBJ2-5; TRBD2 is a possible D gene (5 bases). The end of the DNA is better explained by TRBJ2-7, so the J call may be wrong. Germline lookup yields CDR1 LGHNA and CDR2 YSLEER. CDR3 length: 15 amino acids. DNA for the CDR3: TGCGCCAGCAGCCAAGATAGAGGGCTCTCCTACGAGCAGTACTTC. Its protein is CASSQDRGLSYEQYF.

This chain uses TRBV11-3 with TRBJ2-7, with D possibly matching TRBD1 (6 bases). There are 15 residues in the CDR3. CDR1 SGHNT and CDR2 YENEEA come from the germline V gene. V lost 5 bases to trimming and J lost 5 bases, with 19 bases between them. The CDR3, as DNA: TGTGCCAGCAGCATCACCGGCAACAGGGTCCACGAGCAGTACTTC. Its protein product is CASSITGNRVHEQYF.

This clone was seen more than once but under ten times. This chain connects TRBV28 to TRBJ1-2; no reliable D call. The CDR3 consists of 11 residues. V was pared by 3 bases and J by 6 bases, with 5 bases between. Germline loops: CDR1 MDHEN, CDR2 SYDVKM. The CDR3 reads CASSFEDGYTF. The CDR3 DNA sequence: TGTGCCAGCAGTTTTGAGGATGGCTACACCTTC.

The chain combines TRBV13 with TRBJ1-2; D call uncertain. Per germline, CDR1 PRHDT and CDR2 FYEKMQ (reference sequence). V lost 7 bases and J lost 3, with 15 bases in between. The CDR3 covers 14 residues. The DNA of the CDR3 is TGTGCCAGCAACCTCTGGGGTCAGGACTATGGCTACACCTTC. Translation: CASNLWGQDYGYTF.

The chain carries TRBV5-4 and TRBJ1-2, with 7 nucleotides matching TRBD1. V lost 1 base, J lost 5 bases, and 8 bases stayed unmatched. Germline CDR1 and CDR2: SGHNT and YYREEE (reference sequence). The CDR3 length is 15 residues. CDR3 sequence reads: CASSLLGQLIYGYTF. CDR3 sequence (DNA): TGTGCCAGCAGCTTGTTGGGACAGCTAATTTATGGCTACACCTTC.

This chain links TRBV11-2 with TRBJ1-2; 8 positions agree with TRBD1. CDR3 size: 15 residues. V was clipped by 1 base and J by 5 bases; unmatched bases: 6. Looked up from germline, CDR1 is SGHAT and CDR2 is FQNNGV. This CDR3 reads CASSLAAGGYYGYTF. The CDR3 region has the DNA TGTGCCAGCAGCTTAGCCGCAGGGGGCTATTATGGCTACACCTTC.

This clone has only a few counts. This chain joins TRBV5-1 and TRBJ1-3; maybe TRBD1 (5 bases). CDR3 length: 16 residues. Germline V gene sequence: CDR1 SGHRS, CDR2 YFSETQ. The V gene lost 4 bases and the J gene lost 3 bases, with 17 bases spanning the gap. The CDR3 DNA follows: TGCGCCAGCAGCCTTGACCCCGGGACGCGTGGAAACACCATATATTTT. It yields the protein CASSLDPGTRGNTIYF. Filled out from reference TRBV5-1 and TRBJ1-3, the complete variable domain reads KAGVTQTPRYLIKTRGQQVTLSCSPISGHRSVSWYQQTPGQGLQFLFEYFSETQRNKGNFPGRFSGRQFSNSRSEMNVSTLELGDSALYLCASSLDPGTRGNTIYFGEGSWLTVV.

This chain links TRBV7-9 with TRBJ1-1; no definite D call. Germline V gene lookup returns CDR1 SEHNR and CDR2 FQNEAQ (reference sequence). CDR3 length equals 13 residues. With 5 bases removed from V and 0 bases from J, the gap between germline ends came to 7 bases. The CDR3 loop is CASSPQLNTEAFF. The CDR3 DNA sequence: TGTGCCAGCAGCCCCCAGCTGAACACTGAAGCTTTCTTT. Full variable domain (rest looked up from reference TRBV7-9 and TRBJ1-1): DTGVSQNPRHKITKRGQNVTFRCDPISEHNRLYWYRQTLGQGPEFLTYFQNEAQLEKSRLLSDRFSAERPKGSFSTLEIQRTEQGDSAMYLCASSPQLNTEAFFGQGTRLTVV.

This clone appeared a single time. The chain is built from TRBV29-1 and TRBJ1-2, with TRBD1 matching over 9 bases. V gave up 6 bases and J gave up 7 bases; unmatched junction bases: 6. There are 12 residues in the CDR3. CDR1 and CDR2 from the germline V gene are SQVTM and ANQGSEA. CDR3 residues: CSVRTGEGGYTF. The CDR3 coding sequence is TGCAGCGTACGGACAGGGGAGGGTGGCTACACCTTC. The complete variable domain, with remaining parts taken from reference TRBV29-1 and TRBJ1-2, reads SAVISQKPSRDICQRGTSLTIQCQVDSQVTMMFWYRQQPGQSLTLIATANQGSEATYESGFVIDKFPISRPNLTFSTLTVSNMSPEDSSIYLCSVRTGEGGYTFGSGTRLTVV.

This chain links TRBV6-5 with TRBJ1-5; D possibly corresponds to TRBD1 (6 bases). Between the trimmed V and J ends, which lost 2 bases and 4 bases, there was a span of 9 bases. The V gene's germline CDR1 is MNHEY and CDR2 SVGAGI. This CDR3 spans 14 amino acids. Written as DNA, the CDR3 is TGTGCCAGCAGTTACCGACAGGAAAATCAGCCCCAGCATTTT. Translating it yields CASSYRQENQPQHF.

The J gene is TRBJ2-4, the V gene TRBV12-5; no reliable D call. V was shortened by 1 base and J by 0 bases, with 4 bases between the two germline ends. The V gene's germline CDR1 is LGHNT and CDR2 FRNRAP. The CDR3 is 14 residues long. The CDR3 region is CASGLGVAKNIQYF. The CDR3, as DNA: TGTGCTAGTGGTTTGGGGGTAGCCAAAAACATTCAGTACTTC.

The rearrangement links TRBV7-2 to TRBJ2-5; the D is unclear. The CDR3 is 13 residues long. Germline loops: CDR1 SGHTA, CDR2 FQGNSA. V shed 2 bases and J shed 5 bases, with 9 bases lying between them. The CDR3: CASSLRLGETQYF. CDR3 sequence (DNA): TGTGCCAGCAGCTTACGGCTGGGGGAGACCCAGTACTTC.

The V gene is TRBV10-2, the J gene TRBJ1-1; D unclear. Trimming cost V 2 bases and J 11 bases, with 9 bases left between them. The CDR3 is 11 amino acids. CDR1 and CDR2 (germline): WSHSY, SAAADI. The DNA of the CDR3 is TGCGCCAGCAGTGAGGACGGGGATGCTTTCTTT. This gives the protein CASSEDGDAFF.

The CDR3 here is CAISDPGTSAEAFF. The CDR3 DNA follows: TGTGCCATCAGTGACCCCGGGACCTCGGCTGAAGCTTTCTTT. V usage is TRBV10-3 and J usage is TRBJ1-1, with a weak D call TRBD1 (5 bases). The germline CDR1 and CDR2 sequences are ENHRY and SYGVKD. Trimming removed 3 bases from V and 6 bases from J, with 14 bases in between. The CDR3 loop spans 14 amino acids.

The V and J genes are TRBV15 and TRBJ1-1, with TRBD1 matching 8 bases. The CDR3 is 15 amino acids. Germline-derived CDR1 and CDR2 are LNHNV and YYDKDF (reference sequence). The trim removed 6 bases at V and 3 bases at J, leaving 9 bases unmatched. In DNA form, the CDR3 reads TGTGCCACCAGAGAGCAGGGGGCAGCGGACACTGAAGCTTTCTTT. Protein: CATREQGAADTEAFF.

This chain links TRBV28 with TRBJ2-7, with 7 bases matching TRBD1. Trimming cost V 6 bases and J 3 bases; bases outside gene matches: 11. The germline CDR1 and CDR2 sequences are MDHEN and SYDVKM. This CDR3 region has 15 residues. CDR3 bases: TGTGCCAGCAGCTCCCCGTACAGGGGATACTACGAGCAGTACTTC. This encodes CASSSPYRGYYEQYF.

This chain links TRBV30 with TRBJ2-1; perhaps TRBD1 as D (6 bases). With 5 bases removed from V and 12 bases from J, the gap between germline ends came to 11 bases. The CDR3 contains 10 residues. CDR1 GTSNPN and CDR2 SVGIG come from the germline V gene (reference sequence). The CDR3 DNA is TGTGCCTGGGGACAGAATCGGCAGTTCTTC. Translated, it gives CAWGQNRQFF.

This clone was found many times. The genes are TRBV7-9 and TRBJ2-1; no clear D. Germline-derived CDR1 and CDR2 are SEHNR and FQNEAQ (reference sequence). Trimming stripped 7 bases from V and 0 bases from J, with 13 bases between. This CDR3 is built from 15 residues. CDR3 nucleotides: TGTGCCAGCACCTTCGGTGGAAGCTCCTACAATGAGCAGTTCTTC. Translated: CASTFGGSSYNEQFF.